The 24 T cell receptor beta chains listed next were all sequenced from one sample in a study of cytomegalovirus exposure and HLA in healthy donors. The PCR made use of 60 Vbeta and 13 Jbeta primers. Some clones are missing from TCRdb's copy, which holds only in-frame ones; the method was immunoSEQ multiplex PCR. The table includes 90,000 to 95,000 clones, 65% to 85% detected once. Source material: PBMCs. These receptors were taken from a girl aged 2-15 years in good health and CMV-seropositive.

This CDR3 reads CASSLGDRGNYGYTF. CDR3 bases: TGTGCCAGCAGCTTAGGGGACAGGGGAAACTATGGCTACACCTTC. The chain employs TRBV5-6 and TRBJ1-2, with TRBD1 matching 10 bases. From germline, CDR1 is SGHDT and CDR2 YYEEEE. This CDR3 spans 15 amino acids. Trimming took 2 bases from V and 2 from J; bases not matched to a gene: 3.

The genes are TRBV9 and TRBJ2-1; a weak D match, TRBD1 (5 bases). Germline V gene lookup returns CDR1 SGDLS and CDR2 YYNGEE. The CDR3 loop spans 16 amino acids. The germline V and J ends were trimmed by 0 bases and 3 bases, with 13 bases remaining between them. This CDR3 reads CASSVGGQVDYNEQFF. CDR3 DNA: TGTGCCAGCAGCGTAGGAGGACAAGTTGACTACAATGAGCAGTTCTTC.

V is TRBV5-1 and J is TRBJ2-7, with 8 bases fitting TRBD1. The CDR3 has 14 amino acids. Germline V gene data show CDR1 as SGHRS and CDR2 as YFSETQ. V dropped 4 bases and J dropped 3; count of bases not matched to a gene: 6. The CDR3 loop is CASSGGQGVYEQYF. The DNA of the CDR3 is TGCGCCAGCAGCGGCGGACAGGGCGTCTACGAGCAGTACTTC.

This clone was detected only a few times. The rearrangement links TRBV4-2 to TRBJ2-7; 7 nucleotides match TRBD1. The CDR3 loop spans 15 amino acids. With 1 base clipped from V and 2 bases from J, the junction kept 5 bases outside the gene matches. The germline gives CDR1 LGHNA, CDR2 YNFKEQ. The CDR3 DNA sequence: TGTGCCAGCAGCCAAGGCCGGGACAGTACCTACGAGCAGTACTTC. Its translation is CASSQGRDSTYEQYF.

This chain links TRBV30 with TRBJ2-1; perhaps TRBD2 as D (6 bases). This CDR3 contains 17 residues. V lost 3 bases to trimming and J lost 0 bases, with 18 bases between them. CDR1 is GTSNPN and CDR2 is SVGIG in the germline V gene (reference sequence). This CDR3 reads CAWSLRTTHSSYNEQFF. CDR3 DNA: TGTGCCTGGAGCCTGAGGACTACCCACAGCTCCTACAATGAGCAGTTCTTC.

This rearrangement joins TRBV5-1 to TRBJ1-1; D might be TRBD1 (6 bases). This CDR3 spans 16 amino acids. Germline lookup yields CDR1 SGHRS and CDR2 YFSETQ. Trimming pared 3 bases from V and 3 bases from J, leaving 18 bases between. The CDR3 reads CASSSEQGFLDTEAFF. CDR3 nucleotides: TGCGCCAGCAGCTCCGAACAGGGATTTTTGGACACTGAAGCTTTCTTT.

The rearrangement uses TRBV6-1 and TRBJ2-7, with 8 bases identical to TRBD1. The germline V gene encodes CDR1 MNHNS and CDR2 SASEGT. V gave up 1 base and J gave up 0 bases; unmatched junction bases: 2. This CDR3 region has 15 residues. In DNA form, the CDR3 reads TGTGCCAGCAGTGAAGACGGGACAGGCTCCTACGAGCAGTACTTC. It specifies CASSEDGTGSYEQYF.

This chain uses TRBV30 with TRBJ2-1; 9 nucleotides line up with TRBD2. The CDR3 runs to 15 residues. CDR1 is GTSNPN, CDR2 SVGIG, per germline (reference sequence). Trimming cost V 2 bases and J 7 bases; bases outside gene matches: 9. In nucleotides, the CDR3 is TGTGCCTGGAGTAGACCGCCGACTAGCGGAAATGAGCAGTTCTTC. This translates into CAWSRPPTSGNEQFF.

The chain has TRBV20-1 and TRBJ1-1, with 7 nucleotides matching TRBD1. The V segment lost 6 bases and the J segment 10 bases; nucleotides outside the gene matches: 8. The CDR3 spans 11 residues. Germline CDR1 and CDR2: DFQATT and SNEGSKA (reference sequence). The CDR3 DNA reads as TGCAGTGCCGGACAGGCTGAAGCAGCTTTCTTT. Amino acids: CSAGQAEAAFF.

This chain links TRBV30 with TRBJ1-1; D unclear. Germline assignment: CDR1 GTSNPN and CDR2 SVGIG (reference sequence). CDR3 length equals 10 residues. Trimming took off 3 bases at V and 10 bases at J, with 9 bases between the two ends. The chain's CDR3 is CAWRVHLAFF. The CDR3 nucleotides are TGTGCCTGGAGGGTACATCTAGCTTTCTTT.

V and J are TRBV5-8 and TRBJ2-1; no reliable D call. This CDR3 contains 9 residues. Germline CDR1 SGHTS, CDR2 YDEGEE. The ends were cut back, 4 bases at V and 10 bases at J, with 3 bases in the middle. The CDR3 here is CASSTEQFF. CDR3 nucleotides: TGTGCCAGCAGCACAGAGCAGTTCTTC. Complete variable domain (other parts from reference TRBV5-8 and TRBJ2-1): EAGVTQSPTHLIKTRGQQATLRCSPISGHTSVYWYQQALGLGLQFLLWYDEGEERNRGNFPPRFSGRQFPNYSSELNVNALELEDSALYLCASSTEQFFGPGTRLTVL.

This chain's CDR3 is CASSQDYVGALSYEQYF. The CDR3 DNA reads TGTGCCAGCAGCCAAGACTATGTGGGAGCCCTCTCCTACGAGCAGTACTTC. The rearrangement joins TRBV4-2 to TRBJ2-7; D possibly corresponds to TRBD2 (5 bases). The CDR3 sequence is 17 residues long. Trimming removed 0 bases from V and 0 bases from J, with 15 bases in between. Germline V lookup: CDR1 LGHNA, CDR2 YNFKEQ.

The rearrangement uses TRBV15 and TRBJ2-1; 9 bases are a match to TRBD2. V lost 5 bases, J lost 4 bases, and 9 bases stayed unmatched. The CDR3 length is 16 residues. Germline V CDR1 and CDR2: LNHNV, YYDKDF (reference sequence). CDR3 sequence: CATSGRLAAPYNEQFF. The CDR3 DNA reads TGTGCCACCAGCGGTCGACTAGCGGCGCCTTACAATGAGCAGTTCTTC.

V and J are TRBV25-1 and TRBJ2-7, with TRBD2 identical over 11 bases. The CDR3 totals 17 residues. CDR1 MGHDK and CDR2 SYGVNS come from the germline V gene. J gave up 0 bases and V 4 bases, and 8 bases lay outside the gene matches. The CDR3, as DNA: TGTGCCAGCAGTGCTGGGACTAGCGGAAGGAGCTCCTACGAGCAGTACTTC. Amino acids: CASSAGTSGRSSYEQYF.

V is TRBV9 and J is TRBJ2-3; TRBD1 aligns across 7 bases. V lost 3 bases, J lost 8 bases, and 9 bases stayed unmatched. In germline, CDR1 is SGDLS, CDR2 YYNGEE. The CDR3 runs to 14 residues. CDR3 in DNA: TGTGCCAGCAGCGCCGGGACAGTCAGTAGTACGCAGTATTTT. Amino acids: CASSAGTVSSTQYF.

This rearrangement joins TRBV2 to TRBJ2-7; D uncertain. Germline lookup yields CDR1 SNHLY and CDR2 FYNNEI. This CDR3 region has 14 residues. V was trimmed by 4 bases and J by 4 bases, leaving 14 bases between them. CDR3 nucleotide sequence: TGTGCCAGCAGTGGGGTAGTATCGGAGTACGAGCAGTACTTC. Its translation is CASSGVVSEYEQYF.

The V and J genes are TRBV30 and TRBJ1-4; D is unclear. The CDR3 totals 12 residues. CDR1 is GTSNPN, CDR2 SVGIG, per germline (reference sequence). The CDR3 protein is CAAAPLAEKLFF. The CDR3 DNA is TGTGCTGCAGCCCCACTAGCCGAAAAACTGTTTTTT.

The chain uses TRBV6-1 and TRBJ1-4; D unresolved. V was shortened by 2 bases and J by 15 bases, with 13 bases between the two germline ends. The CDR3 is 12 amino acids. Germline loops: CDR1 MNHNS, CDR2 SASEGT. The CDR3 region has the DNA TGTGCCAGCAGTGAAAATCTGGGCTTGGTGTTTTTT. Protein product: CASSENLGLVFF.

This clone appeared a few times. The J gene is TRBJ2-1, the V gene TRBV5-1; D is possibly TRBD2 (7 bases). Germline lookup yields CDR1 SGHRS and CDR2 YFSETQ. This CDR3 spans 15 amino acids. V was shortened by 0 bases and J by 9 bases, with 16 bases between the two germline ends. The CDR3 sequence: CASSLGAGVGGEQFF. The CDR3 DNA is TGCGCCAGCAGCTTGGGGGCGGGAGTAGGGGGTGAGCAGTTCTTC.

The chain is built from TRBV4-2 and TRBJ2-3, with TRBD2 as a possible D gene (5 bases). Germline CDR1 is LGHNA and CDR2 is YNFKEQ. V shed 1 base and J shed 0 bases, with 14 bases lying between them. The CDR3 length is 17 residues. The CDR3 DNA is TGTGCCAGCAGCCAAGTGGTGATAGCGTATAGCACAGATACGCAGTATTTT. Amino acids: CASSQVVIAYSTDTQYF.

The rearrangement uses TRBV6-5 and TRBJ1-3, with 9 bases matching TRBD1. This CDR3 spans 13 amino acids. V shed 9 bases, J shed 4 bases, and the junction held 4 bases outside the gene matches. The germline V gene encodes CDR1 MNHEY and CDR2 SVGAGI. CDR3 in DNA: TGTGCCAGTTGGGACAGGGAGGGAAACACCATATATTTT. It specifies CASWDREGNTIYF.

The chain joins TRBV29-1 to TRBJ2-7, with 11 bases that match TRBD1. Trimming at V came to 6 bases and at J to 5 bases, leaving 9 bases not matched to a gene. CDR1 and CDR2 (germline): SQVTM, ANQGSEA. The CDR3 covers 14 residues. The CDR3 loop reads CSVGTGGEFHEQYF. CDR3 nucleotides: TGCAGCGTCGGGACAGGGGGGGAATTCCACGAGCAGTACTTC.

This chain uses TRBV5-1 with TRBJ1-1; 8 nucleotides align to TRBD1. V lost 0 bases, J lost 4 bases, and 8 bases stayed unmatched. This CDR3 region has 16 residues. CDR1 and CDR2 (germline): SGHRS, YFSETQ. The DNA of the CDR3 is TGCGCCAGCAGCTTGGCCTGGGGTGACAGGGGCACTGAAGCTTTCTTT. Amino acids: CASSLAWGDRGTEAFF.

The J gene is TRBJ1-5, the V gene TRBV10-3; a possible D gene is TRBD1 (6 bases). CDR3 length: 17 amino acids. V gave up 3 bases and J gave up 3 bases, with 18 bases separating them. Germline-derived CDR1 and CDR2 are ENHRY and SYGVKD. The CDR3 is CAISDPERGDYNQPQHF. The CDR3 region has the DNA TGTGCCATCAGTGACCCCGAGAGGGGGGACTACAATCAGCCCCAGCATTTT.